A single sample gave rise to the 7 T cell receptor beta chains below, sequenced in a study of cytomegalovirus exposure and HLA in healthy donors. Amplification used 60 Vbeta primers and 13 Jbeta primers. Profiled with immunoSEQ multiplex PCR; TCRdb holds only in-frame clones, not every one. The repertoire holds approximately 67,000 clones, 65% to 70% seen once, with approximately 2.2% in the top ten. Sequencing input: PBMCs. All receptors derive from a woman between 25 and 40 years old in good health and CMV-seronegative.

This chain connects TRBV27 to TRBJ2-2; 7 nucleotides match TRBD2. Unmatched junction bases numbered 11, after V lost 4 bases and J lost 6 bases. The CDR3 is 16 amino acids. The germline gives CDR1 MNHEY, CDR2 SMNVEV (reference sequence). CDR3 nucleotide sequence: TGTGCCAGCAGTTGGCAGGCGGGGGAAGGGTCCGGGGAGCTGTTTTTT. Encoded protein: CASSWQAGEGSGELFF.

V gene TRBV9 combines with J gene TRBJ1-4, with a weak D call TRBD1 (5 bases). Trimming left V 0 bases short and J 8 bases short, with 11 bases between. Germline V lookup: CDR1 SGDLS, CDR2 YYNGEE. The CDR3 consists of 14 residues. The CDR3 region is CASSVDGGWEKLFF. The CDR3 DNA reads TGTGCCAGCAGCGTAGACGGGGGATGGGAAAAACTGTTTTTT.

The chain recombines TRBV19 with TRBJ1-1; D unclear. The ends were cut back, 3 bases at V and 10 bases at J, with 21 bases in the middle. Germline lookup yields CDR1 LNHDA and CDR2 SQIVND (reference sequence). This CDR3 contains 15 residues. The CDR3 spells CASSMMRAAPHRAFF. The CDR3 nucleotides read TGTGCCAGTAGTATGATGAGGGCGGCTCCACATAGAGCTTTCTTT.

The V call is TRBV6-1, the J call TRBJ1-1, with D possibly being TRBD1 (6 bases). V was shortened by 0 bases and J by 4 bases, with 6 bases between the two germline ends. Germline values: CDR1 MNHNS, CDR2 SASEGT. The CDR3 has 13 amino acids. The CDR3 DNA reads TGTGCCAGCAGTGAAGCCAGGGGCACTGAAGCTTTCTTT. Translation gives CASSEARGTEAFF.

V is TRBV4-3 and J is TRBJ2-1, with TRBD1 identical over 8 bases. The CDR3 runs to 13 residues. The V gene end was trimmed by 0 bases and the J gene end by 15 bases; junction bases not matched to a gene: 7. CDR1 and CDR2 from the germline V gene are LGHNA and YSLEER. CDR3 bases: TGCGCCAGCAGCCAAGACCTATTGGGGACAGGGTTCTTC. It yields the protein CASSQDLLGTGFF.

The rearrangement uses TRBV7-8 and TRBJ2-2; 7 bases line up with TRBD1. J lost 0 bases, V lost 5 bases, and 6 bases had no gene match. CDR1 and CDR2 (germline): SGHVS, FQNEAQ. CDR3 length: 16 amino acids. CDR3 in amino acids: CASSPSQGANTGELFF. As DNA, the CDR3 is TGTGCCAGCAGCCCGTCCCAGGGGGCGAACACCGGGGAGCTGTTTTTT. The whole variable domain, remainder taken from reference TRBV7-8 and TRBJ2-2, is GAGVSQSPRYKVAKRGQDVALRCDPISGHVSLFWYQQALGQGPEFLTYFQNEAQLDKSGLPSDRFFAERPEGSVSTLKIQRTQQEDSAVYLCASSPSQGANTGELFFGEGSRLTVL.

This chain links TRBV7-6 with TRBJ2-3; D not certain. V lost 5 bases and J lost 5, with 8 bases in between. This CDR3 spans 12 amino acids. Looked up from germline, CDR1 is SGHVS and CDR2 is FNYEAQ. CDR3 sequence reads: CASSPLQDTQYF. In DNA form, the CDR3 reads TGTGCCAGCAGCCCTTTACAAGATACGCAGTATTTT.